Below are 2 T cell receptor beta chains sequenced from a single sample in a study of T cells in Graves' hyperthyroidism and ophthalmopathy. Amplification targeted TCR beta CDR3 regions from RNA transcripts. Carried out on the TCR CDR3, a first-round RT-PCR used the HTBI primer set. One entry per CDR3 protein results from TCRdb running MiXCR on the multiplex PCR reads. The sample consists of about 180,000 distinct CDR3 sequences, about a sixth of them appearing once. The sample taken for sequencing was blood. The receptor source for this set is a woman aged 45-65 years with Graves' hyperthyroidism.

This clonotype was seen at least ten times. The genes are TRBV10-2 and TRBJ2-5; D possibly matches TRBD1 or TRBD2 (5 bases each). Germline assignment: CDR1 WSHSY and CDR2 SAAADI. This CDR3 spans 15 amino acids. Trimming left V 1 base short and J 5 bases short, with 14 bases between. The DNA for the CDR3 is TGCGCCAGCAGTGAGTGGGGGTCAAAAGGGGAGACCCAGTACTTC. Its translation is CASSEWGSKGETQYF.

The genes are TRBV20-1 and TRBJ2-1; perhaps TRBD2 as D (6 bases). Germline values: CDR1 DFQATT, CDR2 SNEGSKA (reference sequence). The ends were cut back, 6 bases at V and 5 bases at J, with 14 bases in the middle. The CDR3 has 13 amino acids. This CDR3 is CSAQRRDHNEQFF. The CDR3 DNA is TGCAGTGCCCAAAGGAGGGACCACAATGAGCAGTTCTTC.